Sequencing of this T cell receptor (beta chain) was carried out in a study of molecular identifiers for immune sequencing clone quantification (dated by TCRdb to 2016 to 2019). Some background on the complete study: For a replicate experiment, RNA from approximately 20,000 or 100,000 naive CD8 T cells was divided into five aliquots, of which four were sequenced. This methods study benchmarked molecular-identifier clustering-based TCR repertoire sequencing (MIDCIRS) and TCR RNA copy counting, using CD8 T cells to do so. What the work shows at the level of the full study, not this receptor alone: Modeling gave roughly 2.9 recovered TCR RNA copies per cell versus approximately 9 by digital PCR, implying roughly 30% capture efficiency. In CMV-specific effector cells, clones with more than 20 RNA copies accounted for over 99% of molecules, whereas in naive cells such clones accounted for under 1%. The naive libraries included spiked-in Jurkat TCR RNA (roughly 9 copies' worth), and this RNA is not part of the donor repertoire. Highly expanded clone sizes could be underestimated if identical TCR molecules share a barcode. When barcode sub-clustering was omitted, TCR diversity was inflated by chimeric consensus sequences, with chimeras reaching as high as 47%. A single cell's worth of spiked-in Jurkat TCR RNA was reported detectable even among 850,000 to 1,000,000 naive CD8 T cells.

After removal of 7 bases from V and 2 bases from J, the junction retains 8 bases not matched to a gene. Taken from cysteine to phenylalanine, the CDR3 has 17 residues. Kept here is only the CDR3 DNA, which spans 51 bases and is read in frame from base 1. The germline V gene encodes CDR1 MDHEN and CDR2 SYDVKM. In the case of this clonotype: No cognate antigen has been identified for it. A much bigger clone sits one base away, suggesting this may be a read error.

The library was prepared using PCR. TCRdb names Illumina HiSeq 4000 as the instrument used. Bulk TCR libraries were prepared as previously described, using TCR primers listed in Table S5. The Qiagen AllPrep DNA/RNA kit was used to purify total RNA. Before analysis, reads from multiple sequencing runs of one library were combined. Turning to the authors' computational methods: Only reads with exact TCR constant sequence were kept, trimmed to 150 nt, and grouped by their 12-nt molecular barcodes. Reads inside each barcode group were sub-clustered using a 15% Levenshtein threshold, and a quality-weighted consensus sequence was constructed for each RNA molecule. Non-functional sequences were removed, as were lower-count sequences one edit away from another. Barcode sub-clusters with fewer than 20% of the maximum read count were removed, based on fitting two negative binomial distributions. TCRdb's own reprocessing of the public reads used fastp at Q25 and MiXCR and kept productive beta chains. When rows share a CDR3 protein, they turn into one entry using the most common DNA and genes. TCRdb, not the original authors, processed these V and J calls. For this sample the table gives 550,000 to 750,000 distinct CDR3 sequences, of which around 20% were detected only once. The top ten constitute roughly 0.9% of the sample.

Libraries of naive CD8 T cells were generated from roughly 20,000 to 1,000,000 sorted cells, with 10%, 30% or 50% of the purified RNA used. Naive CD8 T cells, defined as CD8+CD4-CCR7+CD45RA+, were FACS-sorted into RLT Plus buffer on a BD FACSAria II. Detection sensitivity was tested by spiking Jurkat RNA equal to approximately 9 TCR copies' worth into samples containing about 20,000-1,100,000 naive CD8 T cells. Enrichment of CD8 T cells was performed with RosetteSep CD8+ T Cell Enrichment Cocktail and Ficoll-Paque, after which ACK red cell lysis was carried out. The rearrangement joined TRBV28 to TRBJ2-2; 12 middle bases align to TRBD2. The receptor comes from a human donor in good health. Some libraries in this study had Jurkat cell RNA spiked in. The sequencing input was naive CD8+ T cells from blood, with Jurkat cell RNA spiked in. Interpreted using the paper, the cell subset or site label stands for: FACS-sorted CD8+CD4-CCR7+CD45RA+ naive T cells. The DNA sequence is TGTGCCAGCAATACTCTACTAGCGGGAGGCAACACCGGGGAGCTGTTTTTT. Its protein is CASNTLLAGGNTGELFF.